The clone carrying this T cell receptor (beta chain) has at least ten counts. Germline loops: CDR1 MNHEY, CDR2 SMNVEV (reference sequence). J lost 7 bases, V lost 5 bases, and 7 bases had no gene match. The CDR3 spans 13 residues. These data belong to a study of T-cell reconstitution after alpha-beta-depleted transplantation in children. TCRbeta library construction was performed incorporating unique molecular identifiers. TCRdb re-derived calls from the PCR reads in MiXCR, one entry per CDR3 protein. The table records 200,000 or so distinct CDR3 sequences, about 7% of them present only once. Here the sequenced sample was PBMCs, taken before TCRalphabeta/CD19-depleted stem cell transplant. This TCR derives from a boy aged 2 to 9 with acute lymphoblastic leukemia, due to receive a stem cell transplant. V usage is TRBV27 and J usage is TRBJ2-5, with TRBD1 matching over 7 bases. The CDR3 loop is CASSKPGGATQYF. The DNA of the CDR3 is TGTGCCAGCAGTAAACCAGGGGGAGCGACCCAGTACTTC.